One and the same sample provided the 9 T cell receptor beta chains below, sequenced in a study of identifying expanded T cells in peripheral blood (dated by TCRdb to the late 2010s). The method was the immunoSEQ multiplex PCR assay. Sourced from immuneACCESS, this table was stored by TCRdb with only in-frame sequences that have V and J called. A share of the clones is absent; for the studies checked, an unresolved V gene accounts for under half, and the remainder has no known explanation. In this sample the table shows tens of thousands of clones, about four fifths of which occur a single time. The ten largest clones add up to 20% of the sample. Sequencing was performed on blood. These receptors were obtained from a person between 18 and 69 years old in good health.

This clone was detected once. V gene TRBV19 combines with J gene TRBJ2-1; no clear D. With 2 bases removed from V and 5 bases from J, the gap between germline ends came to 7 bases. Germline V lookup: CDR1 LNHDA, CDR2 SQIVND (reference sequence). This CDR3 spans 13 amino acids. For the CDR3, the DNA is TGTGCCAGTAGTATAATCTCGAACAATGAGCAGTTCTTC. This translates into CASSIISNNEQFF.

The chain links TRBV5-1 to TRBJ2-2, with 15 bases that match TRBD2. Germline assignment: CDR1 SGHRS and CDR2 YFSETQ. With V trimmed by 1 base and J by 7 bases, 11 bases remained unmatched. The CDR3 is 19 amino acids. DNA of the CDR3: TGCGCCAGCAGCTTGCTCGGGACTAGCGGGAGGAAGGATGGCGGGGAGCTGTTTTTT. Translation: CASSLLGTSGRKDGGELFF. Based on the CDR3 plus reference TRBV5-1 and TRBJ2-2, the full variable domain is KAGVTQTPRYLIKTRGQQVTLSCSPISGHRSVSWYQQTPGQGLQFLFEYFSETQRNKGNFPGRFSGRQFSNSRSEMNVSTLELGDSALYLCASSLLGTSGRKDGGELFFGEGSRLTVL.

In this sample, this clone turned up a few times. This chain joins TRBV6-5 and TRBJ1-1, with D uncertain. CDR1 and CDR2 from the germline V gene are MNHEY and SVGAGI. The CDR3 length is 15 residues. V was shortened by 0 bases and J by 4 bases, with 12 bases between the two germline ends. The CDR3 spells CASSYSRQLATEAFF. As DNA, the CDR3 is TGTGCCAGCAGTTACTCGAGGCAGCTTGCCACTGAAGCTTTCTTT.

In DNA, the CDR3 is TGTGCCAGCAGCTTAACAGGCTACGAGCAGTACTTC. Its protein product is CASSLTGYEQYF. The chain joins TRBV5-6 to TRBJ2-7; D is possibly TRBD1 (5 bases). Germline V gives CDR1 SGHDT, CDR2 YYEEEE. V shed 2 bases and J shed 3 bases, with 6 bases lying between them. CDR3 size: 12 residues.

The chain combines TRBV5-4 with TRBJ1-3; D is ambiguous. V gave up 4 bases and J gave up 0 bases, with 11 bases separating them. Per the germline V gene, CDR1 is SGHNT and CDR2 is YYREEE (reference sequence). The CDR3 loop spans 15 amino acids. The CDR3 sequence is CASSLSQSSGNTIYF. CDR3 coding DNA: TGTGCCAGCAGCCTCAGCCAGAGCTCTGGAAACACCATATATTTT.

The chain recombines TRBV11-2 with TRBJ1-3; D perhaps matches TRBD1 (5 bases). The CDR3 totals 18 residues. V lost 0 bases and J lost 0, with 15 bases in between. The germline CDR1 and CDR2 sequences are SGHAT and FQNNGV. As DNA, the CDR3 is TGTGCCAGCAGCTTAGATTGGGACTTCCATTACTCTGGAAACACCATATATTTT. It is translated as CASSLDWDFHYSGNTIYF.

About this clone: At one boundary the junction diverges from the germline segment, which might be a read error. The chain combines TRBV7-7 with TRBJ2-1, with D hard to call. The CDR3 runs to 15 residues. Germline assignment: CDR1 SSHAT and CDR2 FNYEAQ (reference sequence). The CDR3 protein is CASSLDLSSYNEQFF. CDR3 in DNA: TGTGCTAGCAGCTTAGACTTAAGCTCCTACAATGAGCAGTTCTTC.

The chain uses TRBV13 and TRBJ2-1, with 14 bases fitting TRBD2. This CDR3 comprises 17 residues. The germline CDR1 and CDR2 sequences are PRHDT and FYEKMQ (reference sequence). The V segment lost 2 bases and the J segment 10 bases; nucleotides outside the gene matches: 10. The CDR3 region has the DNA TGTGCCAGCAGCTTATGGGCGACTAGCGGGAGGGCGGTGGAGCAGTTCTTC. Translating it yields CASSLWATSGRAVEQFF.

The gene calls are TRBV10-3 and TRBJ2-7, with D possibly being TRBD1 (5 bases). Germline V lookup: CDR1 ENHRY, CDR2 SYGVKD. Trimming pared 0 bases from V and 1 base from J, leaving 7 bases between. The CDR3 has 14 residues. The CDR3 coding sequence is TGTGCCATCAGTGAGTCGGGGCAGTCCTACGAGCAGTACTTC. Its protein product is CAISESGQSYEQYF.